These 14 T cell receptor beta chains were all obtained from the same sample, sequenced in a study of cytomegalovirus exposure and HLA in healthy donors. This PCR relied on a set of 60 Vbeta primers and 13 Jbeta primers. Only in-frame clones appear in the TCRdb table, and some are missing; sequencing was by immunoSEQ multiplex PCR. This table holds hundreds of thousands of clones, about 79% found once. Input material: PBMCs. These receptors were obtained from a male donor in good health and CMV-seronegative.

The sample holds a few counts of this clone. CDR3 DNA sequence: TGCGCCAGCAGCTTGGCCGGACAGGGACCTTCCTACGAGCAGTACTTC. Its protein product is CASSLAGQGPSYEQYF. J is TRBJ2-7 and V is TRBV5-1; 8 bases map to TRBD1. The CDR3 sequence is 16 residues long. V lost 0 bases, J lost 1 base, and 6 bases stayed unmatched. CDR1 and CDR2 (germline): SGHRS, YFSETQ.

The CDR3 spells CATSRSGRTGNQPQHF. The CDR3 bases are TGTGCCACCAGCAGGTCCGGTCGGACAGGCAATCAGCCCCAGCATTTT. The chain couples TRBV15 to TRBJ1-5, with a weak D call TRBD1 (6 bases). There are 16 residues in the CDR3. Germline CDR1 and CDR2: LNHNV and YYDKDF (reference sequence). With 3 bases removed from V and 2 bases from J, the gap between germline ends came to 14 bases.

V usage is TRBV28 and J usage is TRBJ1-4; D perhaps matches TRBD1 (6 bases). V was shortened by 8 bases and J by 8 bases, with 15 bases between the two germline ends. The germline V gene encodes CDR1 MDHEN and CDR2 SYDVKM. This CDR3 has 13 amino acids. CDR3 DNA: TGTGCCAGCGGGACACCGGCTTGGGAAAAACTGTTTTTT. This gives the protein CASGTPAWEKLFF.

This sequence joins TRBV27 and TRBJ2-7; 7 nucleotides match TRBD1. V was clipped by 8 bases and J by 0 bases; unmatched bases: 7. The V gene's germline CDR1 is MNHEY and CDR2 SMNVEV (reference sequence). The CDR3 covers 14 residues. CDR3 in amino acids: CASEPTGSSYEQYF. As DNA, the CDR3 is TGTGCCAGCGAACCGACAGGGAGCTCCTACGAGCAGTACTTC.

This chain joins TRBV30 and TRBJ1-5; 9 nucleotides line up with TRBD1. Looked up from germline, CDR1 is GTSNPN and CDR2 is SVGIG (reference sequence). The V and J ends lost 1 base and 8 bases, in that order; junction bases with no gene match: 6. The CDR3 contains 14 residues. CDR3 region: CAWSAGQGGEPQHF. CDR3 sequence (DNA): TGTGCCTGGAGTGCGGGACAGGGAGGCGAGCCCCAGCATTTT.

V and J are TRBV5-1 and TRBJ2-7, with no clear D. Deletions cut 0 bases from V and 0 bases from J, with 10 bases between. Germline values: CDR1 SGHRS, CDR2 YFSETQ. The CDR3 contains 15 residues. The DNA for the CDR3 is TGCGCCAGCAGCTTGGGCACGCACTACTCCTACGAGCAGTACTTC. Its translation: CASSLGTHYSYEQYF.

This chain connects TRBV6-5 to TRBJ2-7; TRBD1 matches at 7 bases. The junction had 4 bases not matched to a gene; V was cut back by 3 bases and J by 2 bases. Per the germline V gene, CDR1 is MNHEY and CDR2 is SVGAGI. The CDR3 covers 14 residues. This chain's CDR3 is CASSYWDSTYEQYF. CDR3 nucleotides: TGTGCCAGCAGTTATTGGGACAGTACCTACGAGCAGTACTTC.

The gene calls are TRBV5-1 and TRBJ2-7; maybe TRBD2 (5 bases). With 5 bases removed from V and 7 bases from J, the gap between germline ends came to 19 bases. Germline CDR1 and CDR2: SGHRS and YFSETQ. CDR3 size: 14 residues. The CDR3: CASSSVVGPGEQYF. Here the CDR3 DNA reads TGCGCCAGCAGTTCCGTAGTAGGCCCGGGGGAGCAGTACTTC.

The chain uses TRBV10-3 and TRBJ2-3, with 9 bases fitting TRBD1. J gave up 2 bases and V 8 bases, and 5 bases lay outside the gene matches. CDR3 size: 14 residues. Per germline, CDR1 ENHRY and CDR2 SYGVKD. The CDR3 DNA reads TGTGCCATCGCCGGGACAGGGCACACAGATACGCAGTATTTT. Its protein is CAIAGTGHTDTQYF.

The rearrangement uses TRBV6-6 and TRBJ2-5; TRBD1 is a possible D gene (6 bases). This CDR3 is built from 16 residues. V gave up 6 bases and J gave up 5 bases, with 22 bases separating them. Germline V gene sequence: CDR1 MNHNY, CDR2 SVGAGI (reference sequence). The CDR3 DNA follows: TGTGCCAGCAGCTCCAGGACAGCACTTTTTGTTGAGACCCAGTACTTC. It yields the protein CASSSRTALFVETQYF.

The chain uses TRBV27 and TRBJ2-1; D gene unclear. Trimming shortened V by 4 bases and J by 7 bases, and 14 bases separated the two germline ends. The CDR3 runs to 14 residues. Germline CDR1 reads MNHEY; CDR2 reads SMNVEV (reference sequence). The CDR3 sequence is CASSSGLSVNEQFF. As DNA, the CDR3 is TGTGCCAGCAGTTCAGGTCTATCGGTGAATGAGCAGTTCTTC.

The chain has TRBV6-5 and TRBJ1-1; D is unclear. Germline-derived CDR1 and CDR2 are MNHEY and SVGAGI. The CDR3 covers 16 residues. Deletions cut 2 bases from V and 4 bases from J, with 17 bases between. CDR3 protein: CASSYRRGGRGTEAFF. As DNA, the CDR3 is TGTGCCAGCAGTTACAGGCGGGGTGGGAGAGGCACTGAAGCTTTCTTT.

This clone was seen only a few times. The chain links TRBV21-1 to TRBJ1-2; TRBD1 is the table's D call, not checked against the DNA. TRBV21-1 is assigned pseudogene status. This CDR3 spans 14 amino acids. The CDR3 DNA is TGTGCCAGCAGCAAGTTTTGGGCCACCTATGGCTACACCTTC. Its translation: CASSKFWATYGYTF.

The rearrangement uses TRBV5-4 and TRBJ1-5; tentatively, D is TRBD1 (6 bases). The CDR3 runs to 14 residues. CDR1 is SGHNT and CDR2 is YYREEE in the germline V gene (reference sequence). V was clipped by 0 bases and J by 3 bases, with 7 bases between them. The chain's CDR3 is CASSLGTDNQPQHF. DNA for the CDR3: TGTGCCAGCAGCTTGGGGACAGACAATCAGCCCCAGCATTTT.